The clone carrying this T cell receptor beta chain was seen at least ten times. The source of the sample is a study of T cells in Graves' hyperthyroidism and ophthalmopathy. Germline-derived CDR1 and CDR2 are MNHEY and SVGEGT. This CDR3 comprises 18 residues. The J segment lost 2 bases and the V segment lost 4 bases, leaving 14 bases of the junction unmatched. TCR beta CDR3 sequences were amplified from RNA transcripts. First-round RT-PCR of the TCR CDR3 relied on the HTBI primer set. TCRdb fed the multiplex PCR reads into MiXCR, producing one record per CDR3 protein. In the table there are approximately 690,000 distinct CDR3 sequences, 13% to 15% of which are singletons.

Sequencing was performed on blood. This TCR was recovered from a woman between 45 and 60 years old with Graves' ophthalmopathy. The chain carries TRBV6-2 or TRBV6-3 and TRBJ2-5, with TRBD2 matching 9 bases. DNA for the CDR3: TGTGCCAGCAGTTTCGTACCGGGGAGACTAGCGGAACAAGAGACCCAGTACTTC. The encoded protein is CASSFVPGRLAEQETQYF.